This entry describes one T cell receptor beta chain. The target antigen is unknown. The sample is drawn from a study of CD8 T cells in ankylosing spondylitis. A single record per CDR3 protein comes from TCRdb applying MiXCR to the 5' RACE reads. The sample records fewer than 750,000 distinct CDR3 sequences, 19% being singletons. Findings and caveats of the study: Clones tied to disease were said to be significantly enriched in matched ankylosing spondylitis synovial fluid. Ankylosing spondylitis blood appeared to be characterized by a TCR beta motif of several highly homologous variants. Earlier studies detected some motif variants in reactive arthritis synovial fluid and blood. Disease-linked clones bore a CD8+ phenotype and were relatively rare in peripheral blood.

The CDR3 is 12 amino acids. Trimming cost V 6 bases and J 5 bases, with 9 bases left between them. Germline CDR1 ENHRY, CDR2 SYGVKD. Sequencing was done on a sample of blood, either unsorted or a sorted T cell fraction (not recorded which). This TCR was recovered from a male donor with ankylosing spondylitis. J is TRBJ2-3 and V is TRBV10-3; the D gene is possibly TRBD1 (5 bases). The CDR3 reads CAISAGLDTQYF. CDR3 sequence (DNA): TGTGCCATCAGCGCAGGGCTAGATACGCAGTATTTT.